Following are 6 T cell receptor beta chains from one sample sequenced in a study of cytomegalovirus exposure and HLA in healthy donors (dated by TCRdb to about 2017). The library was produced with the immunoSEQ multiplex PCR assay. The multiplex PCR relied on a mix of 60 forward primers for TCR Vbeta segments and 13 reverse primers for TCR Jbeta segments. TCRdb obtained this table from immuneACCESS and retained in-frame rearrangements with V and J assigned. These tables miss some clones; where compared with another copy, unresolved V genes account for less than half of the shortfall, and the remainder is unexplained. This sample holds about 150,000 clones; approximately 74% were observed only once. Of the sample, about 2.7% falls within the top ten clones. The sequenced material came from PBMCs. These receptors all come from a man aged 18-30 years in good health and CMV-seronegative.

This clone was counted a few times. The rearrangement uses TRBV7-9 and TRBJ2-1, with 8 bases identical to TRBD1. J lost 10 bases, V lost 7 bases, and 15 bases had no gene match. The CDR3 contains 15 residues. CDR1 SEHNR and CDR2 FQNEAQ come from the germline V gene (reference sequence). Here the CDR3 DNA reads TGTGCCAGCACCCCGACAGGGACAGGAGGGGAGGAGCAGTTCTTC. Amino acids: CASTPTGTGGEEQFF.

The rearrangement uses TRBV30 and TRBJ1-5, with D uncertain. There are 14 residues in the CDR3. V shed 4 bases and J shed 0 bases, with 10 bases lying between them. Germline V lookup: CDR1 GTSNPN, CDR2 SVGIG (reference sequence). The CDR3 DNA follows: TGTGCCTGGACAGGTGCTGGTAGCAATCAGCCCCAGCATTTT. Its translation: CAWTGAGSNQPQHF.

In regard to this clone: This sample also contains other DNA sequences that code for the same CDR3. The chain links TRBV5-1 to TRBJ2-3, with a possible D match to TRBD1 (6 bases). Germline V lookup: CDR1 SGHRS, CDR2 YFSETQ. This CDR3 region has 14 residues. V lost 5 bases and J 2 bases, leaving 12 bases between the germline ends. CDR3 loop: CASSGGGLTDTQYF. In DNA, the CDR3 is TGCGCCAGCAGTGGGGGCGGACTCACAGATACGCAGTATTTT. Full variable domain (missing parts from reference TRBV5-1 and TRBJ2-3): KAGVTQTPRYLIKTRGQQVTLSCSPISGHRSVSWYQQTPGQGLQFLFEYFSETQRNKGNFPGRFSGRQFSNSRSEMNVSTLELGDSALYLCASSGGGLTDTQYFGPGTRLTVL.

V is TRBV2 and J is TRBJ2-1, with a possible D match to TRBD2 (5 bases). The germline V and J ends were trimmed by 3 bases and 1 base, with 7 bases remaining between them. The CDR3 length is 14 residues. Germline V gene sequence: CDR1 SNHLY, CDR2 FYNNEI. The CDR3 DNA reads as TGTGCCAGCAGTGACACTAGGTCCTACAATGAGCAGTTCTTC. Protein: CASSDTRSYNEQFF. The complete variable domain, with remaining parts taken from reference TRBV2 and TRBJ2-1, reads EPEVTQTPSHQVTQMGQEVILRCVPISNHLYFYWYRQILGQKVEFLVSFYNNEISEKSEIFDDQFSVERPDGSNFTLKIRSTKLEDSAMYFCASSDTRSYNEQFFGPGTRLTVL.

The sample holds a few counts of this clone. The chain couples TRBV7-9 to TRBJ1-4; 9 positions agree with TRBD1. Germline V gene data show CDR1 as SEHNR and CDR2 as FQNEAQ (reference sequence). The V segment lost 3 bases and the J segment 2 bases; nucleotides outside the gene matches: 4. The length of the CDR3 is 16 residues. The CDR3 coding sequence is TGTGCCAGCAGCTTTAGACAGGGGGGGACTAATGAAAAACTGTTTTTT. It codes for CASSFRQGGTNEKLFF.

In its sample, this clone was seen once. The V call is TRBV4-3, the J call TRBJ2-7; 9 bases are shared with TRBD1. The V segment lost 1 base and the J segment 6 bases; nucleotides outside the gene matches: 7. CDR3 size: 15 residues. CDR1 is LGHNA, CDR2 YSLEER, per germline. The CDR3 bases are TGCGCCAGCAGCCAAGTCCCCGGGACAGGGTTCGAGCAGTACTTC. This encodes CASSQVPGTGFEQYF.